The clone carrying this TCR beta chain was detected only a few times. This record belongs to a study of human T cells and chemical hapten exposure. Study as a whole: Each patch test put 0.01% DPC on the upper back, and results were read at 6 days. There were per-sample TCR yield variations, arising mainly from small pooled library volume differences.

V was clipped by 0 bases and J by 1 base, with 15 bases between them. This CDR3 region has 16 residues. CDR1 and CDR2 from the germline V gene are SQVTM and ANQGSEA. Time point here: patch test 1, 2 weeks after DPC sensitization. The sample's treatment: therapeutic diphenylcyclopropenone sensitization with weekly scalp DPC. MiXCR was run by TCRdb on the RACE reads, yielding one entry per CDR3 protein. Of about 80,000 distinct CDR3 sequences detected, under 13% appear once; the ten largest clones hold more than 1.1%. This TCR was sampled from a woman between 50 and 59 years old with alopecia areata. Some clones in this sample may be carry-over from other donors' samples. The chain couples TRBV29-1 to TRBJ2-5; D is unclear. The input for sequencing was whole blood, taken in connection with sensitization to the hapten diphenylcyclopropenone (DPC). The CDR3 DNA is TGCAGCGTTGAAGAAGGCGGACGGATAGTCCAAGAGACCCAGTACTTC. It is translated as CSVEEGGRIVQETQYF.